A single sample is the source of the 22 T cell receptor beta chains below, sequenced in a study of T-cell reconstitution after alpha-beta-depleted transplantation in children. During its preparation, the TCRbeta library received unique molecular identifiers. TCRdb re-derived calls from the PCR reads in MiXCR, one entry per CDR3 protein. The table has some 520,000 distinct CDR3 sequences, approximately 32% seen once. The sequencing used PBMCs from the stem cell graft donor, collected from the stem cell graft. The receptors originated from a human donor who donated a stem cell graft to a child with aplastic anemia.

The sample holds a few counts of this clonotype. The chain carries TRBV20-1 and TRBJ1-1, with a weak D call TRBD1 (6 bases). The germline CDR1 and CDR2 sequences are DFQATT and SNEGSKA (reference sequence). The V and J ends lost 8 bases and 4 bases respectively, with 14 bases between them. This CDR3 has 12 residues. Here the CDR3 DNA reads TGCAGTCAGGTCCAGGGGCCCACTGAAGCTTTCTTT. It encodes CSQVQGPTEAFF.

This clonotype has a handful of counts. This chain uses TRBV11-3 with TRBJ2-1; 9 bases are shared with TRBD2. Germline V lookup: CDR1 SGHNT, CDR2 YENEEA. The CDR3 spans 14 residues. The V segment lost 5 bases and the J segment 8 bases; nucleotides outside the gene matches: 7. The DNA of the CDR3 is TGTGCCAGCAGCCGTAGCGGGAGTTTCTATGAGCAGTTCTTC. It specifies CASSRSGSFYEQFF.

The chain has TRBV5-5 and TRBJ1-4; no definite D call. Germline lookup yields CDR1 SGHKS and CDR2 YYEKEE (reference sequence). Trimming pared 4 bases from V and 6 bases from J, leaving 7 bases between. The CDR3 has 12 amino acids. CDR3 region: CASSPDYEKLFF. CDR3 nucleotides: TGTGCCAGCAGCCCGGACTATGAAAAACTGTTTTTT.

This clonotype has only a few counts. This chain joins TRBV30 and TRBJ1-2; TRBD1 is a possible D gene (6 bases). Per germline, CDR1 GTSNPN and CDR2 SVGIG (reference sequence). The CDR3 totals 12 residues. The V gene lost 2 bases and the J gene lost 7 bases, with 11 bases spanning the gap. CDR3 loop: CAWSRGAIGYTF. The CDR3 bases are TGTGCCTGGAGTCGGGGGGCCATTGGCTACACCTTC.

This clonotype was detected only a few times. This sequence joins TRBV7-3 and TRBJ2-7; D unresolved. This CDR3 region has 12 residues. Per the germline V gene, CDR1 is SGHTA and CDR2 is FQGTGA. Trimming pared 1 base from V and 4 bases from J, leaving 5 bases between. The CDR3 region has the DNA TGTGCCAGCAGCTTAATTGTTTACGAGCAGTACTTC. This codes for CASSLIVYEQYF.

The chain recombines TRBV19 with TRBJ1-2; D gene unclear. The germline CDR1 and CDR2 sequences are LNHDA and SQIVND (reference sequence). V shed 5 bases and J shed 5 bases, with 18 bases lying between them. The CDR3 consists of 15 residues. The CDR3 here is CASSPPYWAEYGYTF. The DNA for the CDR3 is TGTGCCAGTAGTCCCCCGTACTGGGCCGAGTATGGCTACACCTTC. The full variable domain, rest sourced from reference TRBV19 and TRBJ1-2, is DGGITQSPKYLFRKEGQNVTLSCEQNLNHDAMYWYRQDPGQGLRLIYYSQIVNDFQKGDIAEGYSVSREKKESFPLTVTSAQKNPTAFYLCASSPPYWAEYGYTFGSGTRLTVV.

This clonotype was detected only a few times. V usage is TRBV18 and J usage is TRBJ1-2; TRBD1 matches 7 bases. V shed 8 bases and J 6 bases; nucleotides not matched to a gene: 9. The germline gives CDR1 KGHSH, CDR2 LQKENI. This CDR3 has 13 residues. The CDR3 DNA reads as TGTGCCAGCACTCGACAGGGAGGCGATGGCTACACCTTC. It yields the protein CASTRQGGDGYTF.

V gene TRBV5-1 combines with J gene TRBJ2-1; TRBD1 agrees at 8 bases. Trimming took 0 bases from V and 4 from J; bases not matched to a gene: 9. The CDR3 runs 17 residues. Germline CDR1 and CDR2: SGHRS and YFSETQ. CDR3 nucleotides: TGCGCCAGCAGCTTGGCGACGACAGGGGTGAAGTACAATGAGCAGTTCTTC. It encodes CASSLATTGVKYNEQFF.

This chain joins TRBV5-6 and TRBJ2-7; D might be TRBD1 (5 bases). Per the germline V gene, CDR1 is SGHDT and CDR2 is YYEEEE. V lost 4 bases and J 5 bases, leaving 16 bases between the germline ends. CDR3 length: 14 amino acids. CDR3 in amino acids: CASSPSPTVDEQYF. CDR3 DNA: TGTGCCAGCAGCCCCTCACCGACAGTTGACGAGCAGTACTTC.

The V gene is TRBV24-1, the J gene TRBJ2-1; a possible D gene is TRBD2 (5 bases). This CDR3 spans 13 amino acids. With 6 bases removed from V and 10 bases from J, the gap between germline ends came to 15 bases. Germline V CDR1 and CDR2: KGHDR, SFDVKD. CDR3 region: CATSSTSRGEQFF. The CDR3 DNA follows: TGTGCCACCAGTTCTACCTCCCGAGGGGAGCAGTTCTTC.

The J gene is TRBJ2-1, the V gene TRBV21-1; the D call TRBD1 from the table was never checked on the DNA. TRBV21-1 is a pseudogene. The CDR3 extends over 13 amino acids. The DNA for the CDR3 is TGTGCCACCATGATCGGACAGGGCCATGAGCAGTTCTTC. Translated, it gives CATMIGQGHEQFF.

V gene TRBV9 combines with J gene TRBJ2-3; no definite D call. Trimming took 4 bases from V and 4 from J, leaving 7 bases between them. Germline values: CDR1 SGDLS, CDR2 YYNGEE. The CDR3 length is 12 residues. CDR3 sequence: CASSLTADTQYF. DNA of the CDR3: TGTGCCAGCAGCCTTACAGCAGATACGCAGTATTTT.

The chain combines TRBV5-1 with TRBJ1-2, with D perhaps TRBD1 (6 bases). Trimming left V 3 bases short and J 4 bases short, with 13 bases between. The CDR3 has 14 residues. The germline V gene has CDR1 SGHRS and CDR2 YFSETQ. The CDR3 is CASSSTQDSYGYTF. The CDR3 DNA reads TGCGCCAGCAGCTCAACCCAGGACAGCTATGGCTACACCTTC.

CDR3 protein: CASTPAGGYNEQFF. CDR3 sequence (DNA): TGCGCCAGCACCCCAGCGGGAGGATACAATGAGCAGTTCTTC. The chain joins TRBV5-1 to TRBJ2-1; 9 bases fit TRBD2. V shed 6 bases, J shed 4 bases, and the junction held 5 bases outside the gene matches. The germline V gene has CDR1 SGHRS and CDR2 YFSETQ. This CDR3 is 14 amino acids long.

This clonotype has only a few counts. This sequence joins TRBV20-1 and TRBJ2-3, with TRBD2 as a possible D gene (5 bases). The length of the CDR3 is 16 residues. The germline V and J ends were trimmed by 0 bases and 0 bases, with 13 bases remaining between them. CDR1 and CDR2 from the germline V gene are DFQATT and SNEGSKA (reference sequence). The DNA for the CDR3 is TGCAGTGCTAGAGATTTGCGGCGGACTAGCACAGATACGCAGTATTTT. Encoded protein: CSARDLRRTSTDTQYF.

This clonotype was seen only a few times. In nucleotides, the CDR3 is TGTGCCAGCAGCCTAAAAAATGGACTAGCTCAAGAGACCCAGTACTTC. Translated: CASSLKNGLAQETQYF. The V call is TRBV7-8, the J call TRBJ2-5, with 8 positions matching TRBD2. The germline CDR1 and CDR2 sequences are SGHVS and FQNEAQ. V shed 5 bases, J shed 2 bases, and the junction held 10 bases outside the gene matches. The CDR3 contains 16 residues. The variable domain in full, with the rest retrieved from reference TRBV7-8 and TRBJ2-5, is GAGVSQSPRYKVAKRGQDVALRCDPISGHVSLFWYQQALGQGPEFLTYFQNEAQLDKSGLPSDRFFAERPEGSVSTLKIQRTQQEDSAVYLCASSLKNGLAQETQYFGPGTRLLVL.

CDR3 sequence reads: CASSFPQEELFF. The CDR3 DNA reads TGTGCCAGCAGCTTCCCGCAGGAAGAACTGTTTTTT. The chain recombines TRBV7-2 with TRBJ1-4, with D unclear. Looked up from germline, CDR1 is SGHTA and CDR2 is FQGNSA. Trimming removed 3 bases at V and 12 bases at J, with 11 bases between. There are 12 residues in the CDR3.

The V and J genes are TRBV20-1 and TRBJ1-5, with a weak D call TRBD1 (6 bases). The V end was cut by 1 base, the J end by 7 bases, with 11 bases between. The length of the CDR3 is 13 residues. CDR1 and CDR2 from the germline V gene are DFQATT and SNEGSKA (reference sequence). CDR3 sequence: CSARGQVEQPQHF. The CDR3 DNA reads as TGCAGTGCTAGAGGACAGGTAGAACAGCCCCAGCATTTT.

The genes are TRBV10-3 and TRBJ1-4; the D is unclear. The V and J ends lost 3 bases and 7 bases respectively, with 15 bases between them. Germline V gene lookup returns CDR1 ENHRY and CDR2 SYGVKD. The CDR3 sequence is 15 residues long. The CDR3 is CAISDLETVGEKLFF. The CDR3 DNA reads as TGTGCCATCAGTGATTTAGAAACTGTCGGTGAAAAACTGTTTTTT.

The chain combines TRBV18 with TRBJ1-6, with D perhaps matching TRBD1 (5 bases). This CDR3 comprises 15 residues. V was trimmed by 1 base and J by 8 bases, leaving 12 bases between them. CDR1 is KGHSH, CDR2 LQKENI, per germline. CDR3 coding DNA: TGTGCCAGCTCACCACTGGCAGGGTCTGATTCACCCCTCCACTTT. It translates to CASSPLAGSDSPLHF.

The sample holds a few counts of this clonotype. The chain employs TRBV18 and TRBJ2-7; D possibly corresponds to TRBD2 (5 bases). The germline V gene has CDR1 KGHSH and CDR2 LQKENI. V lost 6 bases and J 2 bases, leaving 17 bases between the germline ends. This CDR3 contains 15 residues. CDR3 region: CASSPDPGSTYEQYF. The CDR3 DNA follows: TGTGCCAGCTCGCCTGATCCGGGGTCAACCTACGAGCAGTACTTC.

This clonotype was observed a handful of times. The J gene is TRBJ2-1, the V gene TRBV29-1; a weak D match, TRBD2 (5 bases). Trimming left V 5 bases short and J 0 bases short, with 14 bases between. This CDR3 is 15 amino acids long. Germline CDR1 is SQVTM and CDR2 is ANQGSEA. As DNA, the CDR3 is TGCAGCGTTCTCAAACTGGGGAGCTCCTACAATGAGCAGTTCTTC. The encoded protein is CSVLKLGSSYNEQFF.